Listed below are T cell receptor beta chains from one sample, sequenced in a study of T cell repertoires in cytomegalovirus infection. Via MiXCR, TCRdb re-called the reads, giving one row per CDR3 protein. This sample has 450,000 to 600,000 distinct CDR3 sequences, with 42% found just once. No antigens are known for them. The specimen was cultured PBMCs, collected from culture after CMV antigen stimulation. The receptor source for this set is a human donor in good health (CMV status not recorded). Some clones in this sample may be carry-over from other donors' samples. The CDR3 runs from the conserved cysteine through the conserved F or W. Fields, in order: CDR3 DNA, CDR3 protein, V gene, clone size, J gene, D gene. The D gene is left open where the match is weak. Size tells how often a clone was seen (once, few, many) or the class of an expanded clone, and some rows leave it out.

CDR3nt: TGTGCCACCAGCCGCTCCAATGAGCAGTTCTTC
CDR3aa: CATSRSNEQFF
v_gene: TRBV15
abundance: -
j_gene: TRBJ2-1
d_gene: -

CDR3nt: TGTGCCAGCTCACCACCGTTTCCGCTCCAAGAGACCCAGTACTTC
CDR3aa: CASSPPFPLQETQYF
v_gene: TRBV18
abundance: few
j_gene: TRBJ2-5
d_gene: -

CDR3nt: TGTGCCAGCAGTTACCCAGCGTATGGGAGGGGGGCCAATGAGCAGTTCTTC
CDR3aa: CASSYPAYGRGANEQFF
v_gene: TRBV6-6
abundance: -
j_gene: TRBJ2-1
d_gene: -

CDR3nt: TGTGCCAGCAGCCTGAGACGAGAGAACTACGAGCAGTACTTC
CDR3aa: CASSLRRENYEQYF
v_gene: TRBV4-2
abundance: -
j_gene: TRBJ2-7
d_gene: -

CDR3nt: TGTGCCAGCAGCCATACTAGCGGGGCCACCTACGAGCAGTACTTC
CDR3aa: CASSHTSGATYEQYF
v_gene: TRBV7-9
abundance: few
j_gene: TRBJ2-7
d_gene: TRBD2

CDR3nt: TGTGCCAGCAGCCCGGGGGGGAGCTTCGGGCAGCCCCAGCATTTT
CDR3aa: CASSPGGSFGQPQHF
v_gene: TRBV12-3/TRBV12-4
abundance: -
j_gene: TRBJ1-5
d_gene: -

CDR3nt: TGTGCCACCAGCAGAGAGGAAATCGGGGGGCCCCATGCCGGGGAGCTGTTTTTT
CDR3aa: CATSREEIGGPHAGELFF
v_gene: TRBV15
abundance: once
j_gene: TRBJ2-2
d_gene: -

CDR3nt: TGTGCCAGCAGCTTGCAAAACTACCCTAGCACAGATACGCAGTATTTT
CDR3aa: CASSLQNYPSTDTQYF
v_gene: TRBV5-4
abundance: once
j_gene: TRBJ2-3
d_gene: -

CDR3nt: TGTGCCAGCAGCCAGACAGGGCAGAACACTGAAGCTTTCTTT
CDR3aa: CASSQTGQNTEAFF
v_gene: TRBV12-3/TRBV12-4
abundance: -
j_gene: TRBJ1-1
d_gene: TRBD1

CDR3nt: TGTGCCATCAGCGAAACTAGCGGGGGGGCCGACACCGGGGAGCTGTTTTTT
CDR3aa: CAISETSGGADTGELFF
v_gene: TRBV10-3
abundance: few
j_gene: TRBJ2-2
d_gene: TRBD2

CDR3nt: TGTGCCAGCAGTTCGTTCAGGGGCCTCCGCCTCTATGGCTACACCTTC
CDR3aa: CASSSFRGLRLYGYTF
v_gene: TRBV6-6
abundance: -
j_gene: TRBJ1-2
d_gene: -

CDR3nt: TGTGCCAGCAGCGTAGGGGGGTCGGGGATGGAAGGCTACACCTTC
CDR3aa: CASSVGGSGMEGYTF
v_gene: TRBV9
abundance: -
j_gene: TRBJ1-2
d_gene: -

CDR3nt: TGTGCCAGCAGCAAAGGACAGCGGAGAAGCACAGATACGCAGTATTTT
CDR3aa: CASSKGQRRSTDTQYF
v_gene: TRBV12-3/TRBV12-4
abundance: -
j_gene: TRBJ2-3
d_gene: -

CDR3nt: TGCGCCAGCAGCTTGGGATGGACAGGACGGAGCTCCTATAATTCACCCCTCCACTTT
CDR3aa: CASSLGWTGRSSYNSPLHF
v_gene: TRBV5-1
abundance: -
j_gene: TRBJ1-6
d_gene: TRBD1

CDR3nt: TGTGCCACCAGCAGAGACACGACAGAGAACACCGGGGAGCTGTTTTTT
CDR3aa: CATSRDTTENTGELFF
v_gene: TRBV15
abundance: -
j_gene: TRBJ2-2
d_gene: -

CDR3nt: TGTGCCAGCAGCTCCGCCTATCAGCCCCAGCATTTT
CDR3aa: CASSSAYQPQHF
v_gene: TRBV7-2
abundance: few
j_gene: TRBJ1-5
d_gene: -

CDR3nt: TGTGCCAGCAGCAACACGGCTAACTATGGCTACACCTTC
CDR3aa: CASSNTANYGYTF
v_gene: TRBV6-2/TRBV6-3
abundance: -
j_gene: TRBJ1-2
d_gene: -

CDR3nt: TGTGCCAGCAGCTTAGGGGGTACGACCGGTCGGCCGCAGTATTTT
CDR3aa: CASSLGGTTGRPQYF
v_gene: TRBV7-8
abundance: -
j_gene: TRBJ2-3
d_gene: -

CDR3nt: TGTGCCAGCAGTTACGGCGGGACCACTAGCACAGATACGCAGTATTTT
CDR3aa: CASSYGGTTSTDTQYF
v_gene: TRBV6-2/TRBV6-3
abundance: few
j_gene: TRBJ2-3
d_gene: -

CDR3nt: TGTGCCAGCAGCCCCCGACTAGCGGGAGTTTTTACCGGGGAGCTGGTTTTT
CDR3aa: CASSPRLAGVFTGELVF
v_gene: TRBV7-9
abundance: -
j_gene: TRBJ2-2
d_gene: TRBD2

CDR3nt: TGTGCCAGCAATAATCGGGGTAGCACCGGGGAGCTGTTTTTT
CDR3aa: CASNNRGSTGELFF
v_gene: TRBV19
abundance: few
j_gene: TRBJ2-2
d_gene: -

CDR3nt: TGTGCCAGCAGTTACGCGAGCCTAGCGGACAATGAGCAGTTCTTC
CDR3aa: CASSYASLADNEQFF
v_gene: TRBV6-6
abundance: -
j_gene: TRBJ2-1
d_gene: TRBD2

CDR3nt: TGTGCCATCCTGGACAGGGGAGGTATCTATGGCTACACCTTC
CDR3aa: CAILDRGGIYGYTF
v_gene: TRBV10-3
abundance: -
j_gene: TRBJ1-2
d_gene: TRBD1

CDR3nt: TGTGCCAGCACCCGGTCAGGCACCGGGGAGCTGTTTTTT
CDR3aa: CASTRSGTGELFF
v_gene: TRBV12-3/TRBV12-4
abundance: few
j_gene: TRBJ2-2
d_gene: -

CDR3nt: TGTGCCAGCAGTTATGGGACTAGCACAGATACGCAGTATTTT
CDR3aa: CASSYGTSTDTQYF
v_gene: TRBV7-2
abundance: -
j_gene: TRBJ2-3
d_gene: -

CDR3nt: TGTGCCACCAGCAGAGGTAGCGGGGCAACCGGGGAGCTGTTTTTT
CDR3aa: CATSRGSGATGELFF
v_gene: TRBV15
abundance: few
j_gene: TRBJ2-2
d_gene: TRBD2